This record looks at one T cell receptor (beta chain) sequence and its context. Its cognate antigen is unknown. This CDR3 region has 13 residues. With V trimmed by 7 bases and J by 9 bases, 10 bases remained unmatched. Germline V gene lookup returns CDR1 SQVTM and CDR2 ANQGSEA. PCR used 60 Vbeta primers and 13 Jbeta primers. In the study's own analysis: Among the unique TCR beta chains that a later analysis counted, about 85 million in all, approximately 12 million were shared. Profiling relied on immunoSEQ multiplex PCR, and the TCRdb table lists in-frame clones only, not all of them. Clone size and the V and J calls come from that table; the DNA yielded D and trimming. Among over 250,000 clones listed, under 80% were seen once. The entry originates in a study of cytomegalovirus exposure and HLA in healthy donors. Study as a whole: A prior analysis found 95 million to 140 million unique TCR beta sequences from around 200 million T cells. General study results and limits: Among TCR beta chains of equal frequency, HLA-associated ones were more clonally expanded in a later analysis.

Sequencing used PBMCs. The TCR originated in a female donor in good health and CMV-seronegative. The J gene is TRBJ2-1, the V gene TRBV29-1, with 9 nucleotides matching TRBD1. The CDR3 sequence: CSGSGTGNGEQFF. The CDR3 bases are TGCAGCGGTTCCGGGACAGGGAATGGTGAGCAGTTCTTC.